This T cell receptor (beta chain) was sequenced in a study of blood T cell repertoires in COVID-19. Study context: COVID-19 samples collected from the United States, Italy and Spain covered acute and convalescent phases. T cells, B-cell-depleted T cells, or PBMCs supplied cDNA or gDNA.

In the original workflow: Counts of nucleated cells, estimated from reference gene primer amplification, were obtained. Generated by immunoSEQ multiplex PCR, the TCRdb table keeps only in-frame clones and is missing some. That table furnishes V, J and clone size, whereas the DNA furnished D and trimming. The table records some 70,000 clones, 70% to 90% of them present only once. Trimming removed 8 bases at V and 10 bases at J, with 23 bases between. Germline V CDR1 and CDR2: SNHLY, FYNNEI. The CDR3 extends over 14 amino acids. The specimen sequenced was peripheral blood. This receptor was identified in a woman aged 70-85 years with acute or convalescent COVID-19. The genes are TRBV2 and TRBJ1-1; weak D call: TRBD1 (6 bases). CDR3 amino acids: CASAPDRDTDRAFF. CDR3 sequence (DNA): TGTGCCAGCGCCCCGGATCGGGACACCGATCGAGCTTTCTTT.